These 17 T cell receptor beta chains were all obtained from the same sample, sequenced in a study of neurological immune-mediated disorders. TCRdb passed the 5' RACE reads through MiXCR, listing each CDR3 protein once. The data contain 50,000 to 65,000 distinct CDR3 sequences, 3.6% of them singletons. The sequenced sample was PBMCs. Every receptor here comes from a man aged 25-40 years with multiple sclerosis.

The rearrangement links TRBV12-3 or TRBV12-4 to TRBJ1-1, with no clear D. Deletions cut 3 bases from V and 5 bases from J, with 10 bases between. The CDR3 runs to 13 residues. CDR3 residues: CASSFSVRTEAFF. CDR3 in DNA: TGTGCCAGCAGTTTTTCGGTTAGGACTGAAGCTTTCTTT.

This clonotype was found many times. The V call is TRBV28, the J call TRBJ2-5; D remains unclear. Germline V lookup: CDR1 MDHEN, CDR2 SYDVKM. CDR3 length: 13 amino acids. The V and J ends lost 2 bases and 5 bases respectively, with 9 bases between them. This CDR3 is CASSLDAGETQYF. In DNA, the CDR3 is TGTGCCAGCAGTTTAGACGCTGGGGAGACCCAGTACTTC.

This clonotype occurred many times. The chain links TRBV7-9 to TRBJ2-7; unclear D gene. The V gene lost 0 bases and the J gene lost 4 bases, with 4 bases spanning the gap. Germline-derived CDR1 and CDR2 are SEHNR and FQNEAQ (reference sequence). The CDR3 totals 12 residues. The CDR3 protein is CASSLAQYEQYF. The CDR3 nucleotides are TGTGCCAGCAGCTTAGCCCAATACGAGCAGTACTTC. Full variable domain (outside the CDR3, taken from reference TRBV7-9 and TRBJ2-7): DTGVSQNPRHKITKRGQNVTFRCDPISEHNRLYWYRQTLGQGPEFLTYFQNEAQLEKSRLLSDRFSAERPKGSFSTLEIQRTEQGDSAMYLCASSLAQYEQYFGPGTRLTVT.

This clonotype was observed a few times. A much larger clone differs by one base, so this may be a read error. The CDR3 does not close with the conserved phenylalanine or tryptophan, likely indicating a read error. The CDR3 is CASSYRDRGPSNQPQHI. The CDR3 DNA sequence: TGTGCCAGCAGCTACCGGGACAGGGGGCCTAGCAATCAGCCCCAGCATATT. This chain joins TRBV6-2 or TRBV6-3 and TRBJ1-5; 12 bases match TRBD1. The germline V gene encodes CDR1 MNHEY and CDR2 SVGEGT. V was clipped by 6 bases and J by 0 bases; unmatched bases: 6. The CDR3 covers 17 residues.

Points on this clonotype: One junction end disagrees with the germline gene, perhaps due to a read error. The V and J genes are TRBV3-1 and TRBJ1-5, with a weak D call TRBD1 (5 bases). Germline values: CDR1 LGHDT, CDR2 YNNKEL (reference sequence). The CDR3 is made up of 17 amino acids. The CDR3 sequence: CASSQDKHGTVNQPQNF. The CDR3 nucleotides are TGTGCCAGCAGCCAAGACAAACACGGGACGGTCAATCAGCCCCAGAATTTT.

This clonotype was detected many times. The CDR3: CASSPRTATDTQYF. The CDR3 nucleotides read TGTGCCAGCAGCCCGCGGACAGCCACAGATACGCAGTATTTT. This chain joins TRBV5-6 and TRBJ2-3; D might be TRBD1 (6 bases). V lost 4 bases, J lost 2 bases, and 11 bases lay in between. Per germline, CDR1 SGHDT and CDR2 YYEEEE. This CDR3 is built from 14 residues.

This clonotype was counted many times. The junction differs from germline at one of its ends, possibly a read error. The rearrangement joins TRBV7-7 to TRBJ2-5, with 7 bases lining up with TRBD2. The length of the CDR3 is 14 residues. Germline CDR1 is SSHAT and CDR2 is FNYEAQ (reference sequence). The CDR3 loop reads CASSLGLGQETQYF. The DNA for the CDR3 is TGTGCTAGCAGCTTAGGACTAGGCCAAGAGACCCAGTACTTC.

There are many counts of this clonotype. The rearrangement joins TRBV4-2 to TRBJ2-1, with D possibly TRBD2 on 5 matching bases. CDR1 is LGHNA, CDR2 YNFKEQ, per germline. Deletions cut 1 base from V and 1 base from J, with 8 bases between. The CDR3 sequence is 15 residues long. DNA of the CDR3: TGTGCCAGCAGCCAAGGCGGGCCTTCCTACAATGAGCAGTTCTTC. Encoded protein: CASSQGGPSYNEQFF.

This clonotype has a count of ten or more. The V and J genes are TRBV20-1 and TRBJ1-1; no firm D call. Looked up from germline, CDR1 is DFQATT and CDR2 is SNEGSKA (reference sequence). Trimming took off 0 bases at V and 0 bases at J, with 11 bases between the two ends. This CDR3 spans 15 amino acids. The CDR3 DNA follows: TGCAGTGCTAGAGATTCGGCAGCTATGAACACTGAAGCTTTCTTT. This codes for CSARDSAAMNTEAFF.

Ten or more counts support this clonotype. The gene calls are TRBV28 and TRBJ2-5, with TRBD2 matching 9 bases. CDR3 size: 16 residues. Per germline, CDR1 MDHEN and CDR2 SYDVKM. The ends lost 3 bases at V and 4 bases at J; junction bases unmatched: 9. The DNA of the CDR3 is TGTGCCAGCAGTTTGGAGCTAGCGGGAATAGTAGAGACCCAGTACTTC. It specifies CASSLELAGIVETQYF.

The table lists this clonotype with many counts. The rearrangement joins TRBV2 to TRBJ2-7; D is perhaps TRBD1 (6 bases). The CDR3 sequence is 15 residues long. Trimming took 8 bases from V and 0 from J, leaving 17 bases between them. Germline V lookup: CDR1 SNHLY, CDR2 FYNNEI. CDR3: CASEKNQGSSYEQYF. In nucleotides, the CDR3 is TGTGCCAGCGAGAAGAACCAGGGGAGCTCCTACGAGCAGTACTTC.

This chain links TRBV5-5 with TRBJ2-2; D possibly corresponds to TRBD1 (8 bases). Germline CDR1 SGHKS, CDR2 YYEKEE (reference sequence). With 2 bases removed from V and 5 bases from J, the gap between germline ends came to 13 bases. The CDR3 runs to 15 residues. DNA for the CDR3: TGTGCCAGCAGCTTCGACAGGGGAGGGACCGGGGAGCTGTTTTTT. This gives the protein CASSFDRGGTGELFF. Looking up the rest from reference TRBV5-5 and TRBJ2-2 gives the full variable domain: DAGVTQSPTHLIKTRGQQVTLRCSPISGHKSVSWYQQVLGQGPQFIFQYYEKEERGRGNFPDRFSARQFPNYSSELNVNALLLGDSALYLCASSFDRGGTGELFFGEGSRLTVL.

The sample holds many counts of this clonotype. The J gene is TRBJ2-7, the V gene TRBV9, with 8 bases fitting TRBD2. This CDR3 has 15 amino acids. CDR1 is SGDLS and CDR2 is YYNGEE in the germline V gene. V gave up 3 bases and J gave up 2 bases; unmatched junction bases: 7. CDR3 coding DNA: TGTGCCAGCAGCGCCGGGGGGGGTCATACCTACGAGCAGTACTTC. This translates into CASSAGGGHTYEQYF.

Many counts were recorded for this clonotype. This chain links TRBV6-1 with TRBJ1-1; D gene uncertain. The V gene lost 7 bases and the J gene lost 6 bases, with 9 bases spanning the gap. Germline lookup yields CDR1 MNHNS and CDR2 SASEGT. The CDR3 length is 11 residues. The CDR3 DNA follows: TGTGCCAGCACCTCCCCGCCTGAAGCTTTCTTT. Protein product: CASTSPPEAFF.

The table lists this clonotype with many counts. The rearrangement joins TRBV20-1 to TRBJ2-5, with D perhaps TRBD2 (6 bases). Trimming cost V 4 bases and J 0 bases, with 15 bases left between them. CDR1 is DFQATT and CDR2 is SNEGSKA in the germline V gene (reference sequence). The CDR3 is 15 residues long. The CDR3 reads CSATETRRNQETQYF. CDR3 sequence (DNA): TGCAGTGCTACAGAGACTAGGAGGAACCAAGAGACCCAGTACTTC.

This clonotype was observed at least ten times. The V gene is TRBV20-1, the J gene TRBJ2-1; D possibly corresponds to TRBD2 (5 bases). The V end was cut by 0 bases, the J end by 4 bases, with 16 bases between. The length of the CDR3 is 16 residues. Germline CDR1 DFQATT, CDR2 SNEGSKA (reference sequence). The CDR3 reads CSARDRRSGIYNEQFF. DNA of the CDR3: TGCAGTGCTAGAGACCGACGCAGCGGTATTTACAATGAGCAGTTCTTC.

There are many counts of this clonotype. The rearrangement links TRBV13 to TRBJ1-1, with TRBD1 as a possible D gene (5 bases). Germline V gene data show CDR1 as PRHDT and CDR2 as FYEKMQ (reference sequence). Trimming left V 2 bases short and J 0 bases short, with 13 bases between. The CDR3 contains 16 residues. The CDR3: CASSLYPGEMNTEAFF. The CDR3 nucleotides read TGTGCCAGCAGCTTATACCCGGGGGAGATGAACACTGAAGCTTTCTTT.